This TCR beta chain is drawn from a study of Ad26.COV2.S vaccination and SARS-CoV-2 variants. Study-wide points: Spike-specific TCR breadth was greater in vaccine than placebo recipients. Analyses that measured TCR breadth and depth may have underestimated total T cell responses.

As concerns this clone: The antigen is undetermined.

The treatment here: roughly 19 received Ad26.COV2.S at low or high dose, single or two shots; 5 received placebo; per-sample allocation not given. Material that was analyzed had been drawn on day 63 after the first vaccine or placebo injection. This Boston cohort included adults aged 18-55 years. Measured with immunoSEQ multiplex PCR; TCRdb has only the in-frame clones, and not every one. This sample has about 680,000 clones, with 89% found just once. The TCR originated in a person between 18 and 60 years old who received the Ad26.COV2.S COVID-19 vaccine or a placebo. The specimen comprised peripheral blood, sampled in a trial of Ad26.COV2.S vaccine versus placebo.

The CDR3 region is CASSYSIFRDNQPQHF. The CDR3 DNA reads TGTGCCAGCAGTTATTCAATCTTTAGGGACAATCAGCCCCAGCATTTT. The V call is TRBV6-2 or TRBV6-3, the J call TRBJ1-5; D remains ambiguous. CDR1 MNHEY and CDR2 SVGEGT come from the germline V gene. The CDR3 runs to 16 residues. The germline V and J ends were trimmed by 3 bases and 3 bases, with 15 bases remaining between them.